The present T cell receptor beta chain was sequenced within a study of shared clonotypes between healthy human individuals. Study as a whole: A donor's plate count was three for CD4 naive and three for CD4 memory; CD8 naive had two and CD8 memory one. Study-level points and caveats: In a handful of donors, around 5% of naive CD4 clonotypes appeared in common. Although depth was large, rarefaction showed that sequencing of the sorted subsets was incomplete.

Note on this clone: Its antigen is not known.

Trimming shortened V by 5 bases and J by 2 bases, and 14 bases separated the two germline ends. Germline CDR1 and CDR2: MNHNY and SVGAGI (reference sequence). CDR3 length: 15 residues. An even split of each subset's genomic DNA across several immunoSEQ plates was performed. Profiling relied on immunoSEQ multiplex PCR, and the TCRdb table lists in-frame clones only, not all of them. The sample shows about 380,000 clones, 96% of them seen only once. The sample was memory CD8+ T cells sorted from blood. Subset in this sample: CD45RO+ cells pooled with CCR7-negative TemRA cells. The receptor's source is a man aged 30 to 39 in good health. The genes are TRBV6-6 and TRBJ2-3, with a possible D match to TRBD1 (6 bases). In DNA form, the CDR3 reads TGTGCCAGCAGTCGGAAGGGGGTCACCACAGATACGCAGTATTTT. Its translation is CASSRKGVTTDTQYF.